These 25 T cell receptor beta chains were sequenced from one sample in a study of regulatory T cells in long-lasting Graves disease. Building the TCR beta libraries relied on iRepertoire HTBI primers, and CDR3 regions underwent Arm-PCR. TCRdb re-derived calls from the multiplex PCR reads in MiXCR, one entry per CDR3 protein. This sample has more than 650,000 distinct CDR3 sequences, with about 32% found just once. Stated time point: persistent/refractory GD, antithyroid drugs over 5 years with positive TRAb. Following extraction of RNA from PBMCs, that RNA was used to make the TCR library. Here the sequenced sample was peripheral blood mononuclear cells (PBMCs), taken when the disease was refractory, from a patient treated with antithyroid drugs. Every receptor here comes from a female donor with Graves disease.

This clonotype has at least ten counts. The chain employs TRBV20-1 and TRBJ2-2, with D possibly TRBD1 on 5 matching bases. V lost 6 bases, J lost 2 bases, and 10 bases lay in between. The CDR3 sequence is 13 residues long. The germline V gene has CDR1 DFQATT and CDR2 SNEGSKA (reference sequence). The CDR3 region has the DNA TGCAGTGCACCACAGGCAAACACCGGGGAGCTGTTTTTT. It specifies CSAPQANTGELFF.

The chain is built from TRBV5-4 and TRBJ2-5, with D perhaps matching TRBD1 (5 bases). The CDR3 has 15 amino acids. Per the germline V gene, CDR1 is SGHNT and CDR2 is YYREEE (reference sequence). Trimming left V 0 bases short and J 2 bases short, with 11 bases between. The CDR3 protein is CASSLDRRQQETQYF. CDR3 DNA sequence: TGTGCCAGCAGCTTGGACAGGCGCCAACAAGAGACCCAGTACTTC.

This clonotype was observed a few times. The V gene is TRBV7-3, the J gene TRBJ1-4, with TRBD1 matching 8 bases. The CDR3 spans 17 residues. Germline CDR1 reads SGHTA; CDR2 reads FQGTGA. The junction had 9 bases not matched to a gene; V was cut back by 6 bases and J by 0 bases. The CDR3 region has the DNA TGTGCCAGCAGAAGTGGGGACAGGCATGCAACTAATGAAAAACTGTTTTTT. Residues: CASRSGDRHATNEKLFF.

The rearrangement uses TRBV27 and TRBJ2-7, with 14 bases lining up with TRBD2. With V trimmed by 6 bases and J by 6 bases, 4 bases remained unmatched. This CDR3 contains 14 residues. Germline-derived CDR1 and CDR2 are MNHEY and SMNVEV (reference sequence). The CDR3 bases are TGTGCCAGCAGCGGGGGACTAGCGGGAGTCGAGCAGTACTTC. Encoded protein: CASSGGLAGVEQYF.

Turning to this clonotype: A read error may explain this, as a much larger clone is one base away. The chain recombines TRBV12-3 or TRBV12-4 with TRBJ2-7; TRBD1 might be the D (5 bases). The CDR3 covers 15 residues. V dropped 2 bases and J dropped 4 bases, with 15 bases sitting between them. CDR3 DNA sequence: TGTGCCAGCAGTTTATGGGGCAGGGCGCGGTACGAGCAGTACTTC. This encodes CASSLWGRARYEQYF.

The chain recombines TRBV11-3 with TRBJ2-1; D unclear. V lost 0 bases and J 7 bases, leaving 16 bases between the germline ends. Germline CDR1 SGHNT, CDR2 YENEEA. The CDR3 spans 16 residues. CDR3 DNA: TGTGCCAGCAGCTTAGATCCGTTCCCCGGCCAAAATGAGCAGTTCTTC. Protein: CASSLDPFPGQNEQFF. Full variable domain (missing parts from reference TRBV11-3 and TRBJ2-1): EAGVVQSPRYKIIEKKQPVAFWCNPISGHNTLYWYLQNLGQGPELLIRYENEEAVDDSQLPKDRFSAERLKGVDSTLKIQPAELGDSAVYLCASSLDPFPGQNEQFFGPGTRLTVL.

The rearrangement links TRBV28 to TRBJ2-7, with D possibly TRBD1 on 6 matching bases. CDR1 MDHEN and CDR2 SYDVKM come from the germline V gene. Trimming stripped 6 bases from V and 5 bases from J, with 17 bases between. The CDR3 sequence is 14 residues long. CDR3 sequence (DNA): TGTGCCAGCAGACCGACCGGGACATTCGACGAGCAGTACTTC. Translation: CASRPTGTFDEQYF.

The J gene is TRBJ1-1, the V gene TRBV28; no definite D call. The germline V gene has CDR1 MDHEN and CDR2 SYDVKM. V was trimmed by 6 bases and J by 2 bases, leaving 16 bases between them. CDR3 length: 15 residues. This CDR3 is CASSQERGFNTEAFF. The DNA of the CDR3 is TGTGCCAGCAGCCAAGAGCGAGGCTTTAACACTGAAGCTTTCTTT.

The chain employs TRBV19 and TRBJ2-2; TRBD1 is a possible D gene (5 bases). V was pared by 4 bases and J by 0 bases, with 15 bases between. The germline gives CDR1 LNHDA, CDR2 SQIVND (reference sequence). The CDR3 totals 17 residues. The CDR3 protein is CASSTRWQGPNTGELFF. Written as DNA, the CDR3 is TGTGCCAGTAGTACGAGGTGGCAGGGTCCGAACACCGGGGAGCTGTTTTTT.

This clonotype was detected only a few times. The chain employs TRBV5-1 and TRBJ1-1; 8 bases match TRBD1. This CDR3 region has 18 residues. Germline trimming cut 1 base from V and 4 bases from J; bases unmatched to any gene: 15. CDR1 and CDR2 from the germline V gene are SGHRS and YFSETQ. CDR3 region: CASSLRGQGAMIGTEAFF. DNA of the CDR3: TGCGCCAGCAGCTTGAGGGGGCAGGGGGCGATGATCGGCACTGAAGCTTTCTTT.

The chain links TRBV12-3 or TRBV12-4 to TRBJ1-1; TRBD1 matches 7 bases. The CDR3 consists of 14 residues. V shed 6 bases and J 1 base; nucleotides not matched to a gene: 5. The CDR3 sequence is CASRSSGGNTEAFF. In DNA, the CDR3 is TGTGCCAGCAGATCCTCAGGGGGGAACACTGAAGCTTTCTTT.

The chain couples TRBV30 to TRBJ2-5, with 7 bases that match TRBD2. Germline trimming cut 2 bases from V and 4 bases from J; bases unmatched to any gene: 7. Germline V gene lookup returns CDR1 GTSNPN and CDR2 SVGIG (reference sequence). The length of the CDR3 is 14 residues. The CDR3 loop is CAWSSGGRVETQYF. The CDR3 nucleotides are TGTGCCTGGAGTTCGGGCGGGAGAGTAGAGACCCAGTACTTC.

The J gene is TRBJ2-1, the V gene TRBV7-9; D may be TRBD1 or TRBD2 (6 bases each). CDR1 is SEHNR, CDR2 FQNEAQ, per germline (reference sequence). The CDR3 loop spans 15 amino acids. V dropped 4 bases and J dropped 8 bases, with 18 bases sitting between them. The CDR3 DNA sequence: TGTGCCAGCAGCTCCAAAGGGGGGTTTTTCCATGAGCAGTTCTTC. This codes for CASSSKGGFFHEQFF.

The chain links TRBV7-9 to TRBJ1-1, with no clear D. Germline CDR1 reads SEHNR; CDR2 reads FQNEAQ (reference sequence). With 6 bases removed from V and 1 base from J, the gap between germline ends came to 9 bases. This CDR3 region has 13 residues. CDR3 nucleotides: TGTGCCAGCAGGCTCCTCAGGAACACTGAAGCTTTCTTT. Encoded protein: CASRLLRNTEAFF.

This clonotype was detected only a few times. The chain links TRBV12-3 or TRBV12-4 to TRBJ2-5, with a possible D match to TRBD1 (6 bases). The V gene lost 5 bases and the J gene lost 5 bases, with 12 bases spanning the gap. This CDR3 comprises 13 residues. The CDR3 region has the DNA TGTGCCAGCAGTCTGTACAGGGCCGAGACCCAGTACTTC. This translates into CASSLYRAETQYF.

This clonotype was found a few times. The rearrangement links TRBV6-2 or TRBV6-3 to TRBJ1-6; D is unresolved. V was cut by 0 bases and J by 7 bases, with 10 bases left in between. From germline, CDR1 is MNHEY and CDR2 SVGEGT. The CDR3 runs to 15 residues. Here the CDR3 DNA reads TGTGCCAGCAGTTACTCATTCCAGTCCAATTCACCCCTCCACTTT. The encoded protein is CASSYSFQSNSPLHF.

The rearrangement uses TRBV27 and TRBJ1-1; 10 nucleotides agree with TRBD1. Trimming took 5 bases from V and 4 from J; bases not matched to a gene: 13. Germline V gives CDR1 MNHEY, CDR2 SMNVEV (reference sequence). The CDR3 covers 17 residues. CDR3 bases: TGTGCCAGCAGTCGACACACACGACAGGGGGCCGGCACTGAAGCTTTCTTT. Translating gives CASSRHTRQGAGTEAFF.

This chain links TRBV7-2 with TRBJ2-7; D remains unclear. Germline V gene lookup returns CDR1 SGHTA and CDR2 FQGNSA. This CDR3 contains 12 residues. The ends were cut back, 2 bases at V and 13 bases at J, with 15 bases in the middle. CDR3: CASSLPPFRPYF. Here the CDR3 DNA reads TGTGCCAGCAGCTTACCCCCATTTAGGCCCTACTTC.

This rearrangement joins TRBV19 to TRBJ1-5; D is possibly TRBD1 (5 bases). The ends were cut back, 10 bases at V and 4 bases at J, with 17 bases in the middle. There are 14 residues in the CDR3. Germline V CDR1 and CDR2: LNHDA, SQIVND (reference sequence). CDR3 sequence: CATEAGVGNQPQHF. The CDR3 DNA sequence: TGTGCCACTGAAGCGGGGGTAGGAAATCAGCCCCAGCATTTT.

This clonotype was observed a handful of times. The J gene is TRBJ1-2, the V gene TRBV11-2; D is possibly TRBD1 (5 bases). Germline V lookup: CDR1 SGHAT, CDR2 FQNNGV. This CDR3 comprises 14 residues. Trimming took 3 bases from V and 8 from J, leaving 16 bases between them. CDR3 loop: CASSLHLGGVGYTF. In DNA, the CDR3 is TGTGCCAGCAGCTTGCACCTCGGGGGGGTAGGCTACACCTTC.

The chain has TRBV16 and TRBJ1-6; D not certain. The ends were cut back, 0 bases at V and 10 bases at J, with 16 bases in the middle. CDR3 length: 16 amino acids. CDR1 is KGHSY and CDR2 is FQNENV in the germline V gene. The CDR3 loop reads CASSQSSGPRTSPLHF. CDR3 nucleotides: TGTGCCAGCAGCCAATCTTCGGGTCCCAGGACGTCACCCCTCCACTTT. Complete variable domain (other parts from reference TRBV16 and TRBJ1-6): GEEVAQTPKHLVRGEGQKAKLYCAPIKGHSYVFWYQQVLKNEFKFLISFQNENVFDETGMPKERFSAKCLPNSPCSLEIQATKLEDSAVYFCASSQSSGPRTSPLHFGNGTRLTVT.

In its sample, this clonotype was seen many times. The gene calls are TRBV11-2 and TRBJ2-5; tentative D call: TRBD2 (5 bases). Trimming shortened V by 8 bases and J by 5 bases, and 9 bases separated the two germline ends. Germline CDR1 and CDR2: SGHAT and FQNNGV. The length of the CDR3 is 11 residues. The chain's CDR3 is CASGLLETQYF. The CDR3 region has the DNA TGTGCCAGCGGACTGCTGGAGACCCAGTACTTC.

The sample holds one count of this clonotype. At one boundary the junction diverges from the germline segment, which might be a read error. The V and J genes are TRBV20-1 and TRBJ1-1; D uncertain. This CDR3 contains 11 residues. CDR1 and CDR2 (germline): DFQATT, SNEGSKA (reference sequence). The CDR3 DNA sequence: TGCACTGCTAATTTCGGGAGTGGAGCTTTCTTT. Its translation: CTANFGSGAFF.

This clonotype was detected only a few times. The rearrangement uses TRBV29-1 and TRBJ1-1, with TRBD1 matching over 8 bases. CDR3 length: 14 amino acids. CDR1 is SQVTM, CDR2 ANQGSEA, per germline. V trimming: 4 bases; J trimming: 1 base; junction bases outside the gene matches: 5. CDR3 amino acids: CSVGQGARNTEAFF. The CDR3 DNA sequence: TGCAGCGTTGGTCAGGGGGCACGGAACACTGAAGCTTTCTTT.

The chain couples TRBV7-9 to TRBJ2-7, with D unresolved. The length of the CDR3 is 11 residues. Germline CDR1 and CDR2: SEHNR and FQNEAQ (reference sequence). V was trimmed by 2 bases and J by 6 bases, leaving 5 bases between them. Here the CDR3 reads CASSLIAEQYF. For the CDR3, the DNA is TGTGCCAGCAGCTTAATTGCCGAGCAGTACTTC.